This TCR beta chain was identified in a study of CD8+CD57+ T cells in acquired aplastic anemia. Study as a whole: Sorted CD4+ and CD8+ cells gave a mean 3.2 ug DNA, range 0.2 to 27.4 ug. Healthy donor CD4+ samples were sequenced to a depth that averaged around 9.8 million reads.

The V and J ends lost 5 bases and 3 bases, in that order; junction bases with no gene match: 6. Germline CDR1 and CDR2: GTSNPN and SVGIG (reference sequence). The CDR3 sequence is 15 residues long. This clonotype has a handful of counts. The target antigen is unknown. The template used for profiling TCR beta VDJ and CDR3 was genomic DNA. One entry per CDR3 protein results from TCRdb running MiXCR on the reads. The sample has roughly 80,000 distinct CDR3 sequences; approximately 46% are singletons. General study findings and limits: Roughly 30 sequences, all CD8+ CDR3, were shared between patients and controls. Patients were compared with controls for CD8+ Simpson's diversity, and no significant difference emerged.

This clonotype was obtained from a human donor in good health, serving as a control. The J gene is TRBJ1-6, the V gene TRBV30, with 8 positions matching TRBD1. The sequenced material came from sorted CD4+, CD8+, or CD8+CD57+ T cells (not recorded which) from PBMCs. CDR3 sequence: CAWRSGTGYNSPLHF. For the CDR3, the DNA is TGTGCCTGGCGATCCGGGACAGGCTATAATTCACCCCTCCACTTT.